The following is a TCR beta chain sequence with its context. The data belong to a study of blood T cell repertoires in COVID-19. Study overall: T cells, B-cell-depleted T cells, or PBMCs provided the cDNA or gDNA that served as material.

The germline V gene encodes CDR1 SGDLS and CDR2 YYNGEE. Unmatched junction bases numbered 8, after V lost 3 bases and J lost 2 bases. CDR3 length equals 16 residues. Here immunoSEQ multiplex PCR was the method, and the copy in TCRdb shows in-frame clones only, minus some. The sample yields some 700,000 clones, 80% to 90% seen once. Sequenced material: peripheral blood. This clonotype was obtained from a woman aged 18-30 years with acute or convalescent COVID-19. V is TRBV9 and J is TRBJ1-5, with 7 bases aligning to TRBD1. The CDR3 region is CASSGGGGSGNQPQHF. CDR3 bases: TGTGCCAGCAGCGGAGGAGGGGGCTCCGGCAATCAGCCCCAGCATTTT.